The following is a T cell receptor beta chain sequence with its context. These data belong to a study of T cell changes during pregnancy in multiple sclerosis. Germline V gene sequence: CDR1 SGHTS, CDR2 YDEGEE. This CDR3 region has 14 residues. The V end was cut by 0 bases, the J end by 1 base, with 6 bases between. The data were produced by immunoSEQ multiplex PCR, yet TCRdb's version contains in-frame clones alone and is incomplete. The table has around 70,000 clones, about 94% seen once; the top ten hold about 0.6%. The origin of this receptor is a female donor with multiple sclerosis, enrolled in a pregnancy study. The sample here was peripheral blood, taken in the third trimester of pregnancy. This chain links TRBV5-8 with TRBJ2-3, with a tentative D call TRBD2 (6 bases). This chain's CDR3 is CASSLGGGTDTQYF. CDR3 bases: TGTGCCAGCAGCTTGGGCGGGGGCACAGATACGCAGTATTTT.